The 15 T cell receptor beta chains listed next were all sequenced from one sample in a study of blood T cell repertoires in COVID-19. Clones were read by immunoSEQ multiplex PCR, and TCRdb kept only the in-frame ones, dropping some. The data contain roughly 180,000 clones, roughly 88% of them singletons. Sequencing was done on a sample of peripheral blood. These receptors were taken from an older man with COVID-19, enrolled during active disease.

The chain employs TRBV6-6 and TRBJ1-2; TRBD1 matches 7 bases. There are 14 residues in the CDR3. Germline CDR1 reads MNHNY; CDR2 reads SVGAGI (reference sequence). Trimming removed 11 bases from V and 2 bases from J; junction bases left unmatched: 11. The CDR3 nucleotides read TGTGCCGGCCATCGGGACAGCTTAAACTATGGCTACACCTTC. It encodes CAGHRDSLNYGYTF.

This clone was seen only a few times. The gene calls are TRBV14 and TRBJ2-1; no clear D gene. Per the germline V gene, CDR1 is SGHDN and CDR2 is FVKESK. Trimming left V 4 bases short and J 7 bases short, with 11 bases between. The length of the CDR3 is 13 residues. The CDR3 DNA follows: TGTGCCAGCAGCCCAAGAGGTGGGAATGAGCAGTTCTTC. Protein product: CASSPRGGNEQFF. Complete variable domain (other parts from reference TRBV14 and TRBJ2-1): EAGVTQFPSHSVIEKGQTVTLRCDPISGHDNLYWYRRVMGKEIKFLLHFVKESKQDESGMPNNRFLAERTGGTYSTLKVQPAELEDSGVYFCASSPRGGNEQFFGPGTRLTVL.

This chain connects TRBV18 to TRBJ1-2; tentative D call: TRBD1 (5 bases). In germline, CDR1 is KGHSH, CDR2 LQKENI. V was clipped by 3 bases and J by 3 bases, with 8 bases between them. The CDR3 length is 13 residues. The CDR3, as DNA: TGTGCCAGCTCACCCGACAGCTACTATGGCTACACCTTC. Translated: CASSPDSYYGYTF.

This clone was counted once. The chain employs TRBV28 and TRBJ1-2, with D uncertain. The V end was cut by 2 bases, the J end by 7 bases, with 17 bases between. The germline V gene has CDR1 MDHEN and CDR2 SYDVKM. The CDR3 has 15 residues. CDR3 coding DNA: TGTGCCAGCAGTTTAATTGGGATTGGAGGAGGTGGCTACACCTTC. Protein: CASSLIGIGGGGYTF.

This clone has a single count. The chain has TRBV18 and TRBJ1-6, with D perhaps TRBD1 (5 bases). Germline V gene lookup returns CDR1 KGHSH and CDR2 LQKENI. This CDR3 comprises 15 residues. With 2 bases removed from V and 3 bases from J, the gap between germline ends came to 8 bases. CDR3 DNA: TGTGCCAGCTCACCAGGGGGAGGCTATAATTCACCCCTCCACTTT. Its translation: CASSPGGGYNSPLHF.

The chain couples TRBV15 to TRBJ2-3, with D hard to call. CDR3 length: 13 residues. The V gene lost 4 bases and the J gene lost 1 base, with 6 bases spanning the gap. CDR1 is LNHNV and CDR2 is YYDKDF in the germline V gene (reference sequence). CDR3 residues: CATSIRGTDTQYF. DNA of the CDR3: TGTGCCACCAGCATCCGGGGCACAGATACGCAGTATTTT.

The chain links TRBV19 to TRBJ1-4; possible D gene TRBD1, 5 bases. Trimming cost V 4 bases and J 0 bases, with 9 bases left between them. CDR1 and CDR2 from the germline V gene are LNHDA and SQIVND (reference sequence). The CDR3 extends over 15 amino acids. CDR3 in amino acids: CASSTGGATNEKLFF. CDR3 bases: TGTGCCAGTAGTACCGGAGGGGCAACTAATGAAAAACTGTTTTTT.

The CDR3 loop reads CASSPVRRGGSYNEQFF. CDR3 DNA: TGTGCCAGCAGCCCCGTGAGGCGGGGGGGCTCCTACAATGAGCAGTTCTTC. This rearrangement joins TRBV7-8 to TRBJ2-1, with 9 bases matching TRBD2. Germline values: CDR1 SGHVS, CDR2 FQNEAQ. This CDR3 contains 17 residues. With V trimmed by 5 bases and J by 0 bases, 8 bases remained unmatched.

The genes are TRBV12-3 or TRBV12-4 and TRBJ2-3; perhaps TRBD2 as D (5 bases). The CDR3 is 11 amino acids. Trimming left V 8 bases short and J 6 bases short, with 9 bases between. The CDR3 DNA reads as TGTGCCAGCTCGACGGGGGATACGCAGTATTTT. It translates to CASSTGDTQYF.

This clone came up once. The CDR3 spells CASSQDPGGAWGGYTF. DNA of the CDR3: TGTGCCAGCAGCCAAGACCCAGGGGGCGCTTGGGGCGGCTACACCTTC. The chain combines TRBV3-1 (or the pseudogene TRBV3-2) with TRBJ1-2; the match to TRBD1 covers 8 bases. The V segment lost 0 bases and the J segment 8 bases; nucleotides outside the gene matches: 11. The V gene's germline CDR1 is LGHDT and CDR2 YNNKEL (reference sequence). This CDR3 is built from 16 residues.

Only a few counts were recorded for this clone. This chain joins TRBV7-9 and TRBJ2-7; 10 nucleotides line up with TRBD2. CDR1 and CDR2 from the germline V gene are SEHNR and FQNEAQ (reference sequence). There are 14 residues in the CDR3. J was trimmed by 1 base and V by 4 bases; bases with no gene match: 1. DNA for the CDR3: TGTGCCAGCAGCTCACTAGCGGGGTCCTACGAGCAGTACTTC. Protein: CASSSLAGSYEQYF. The full variable domain, in which reference TRBV7-9 and TRBJ2-7 provide the parts outside the CDR3, is DTGVSQNPRHKITKRGQNVTFRCDPISEHNRLYWYRQTLGQGPEFLTYFQNEAQLEKSRLLSDRFSAERPKGSFSTLEIQRTEQGDSAMYLCASSSLAGSYEQYFGPGTRLTVT.

This chain joins TRBV29-1 and TRBJ2-5, with 7 bases fitting TRBD2. V lost 1 base to trimming and J lost 1 base; unmatched junction nucleotides: 12. Looked up from germline, CDR1 is SQVTM and CDR2 is ANQGSEA. CDR3 length: 17 residues. The CDR3 loop is CSVEVLGGRTSQETQYF. CDR3 nucleotides: TGCAGCGTTGAAGTCCTGGGGGGGAGGACCTCCCAAGAGACCCAGTACTTC.

The rearrangement links TRBV4-2 to TRBJ1-2; 7 bases line up with TRBD1. This CDR3 region has 16 residues. Germline-derived CDR1 and CDR2 are LGHNA and YNFKEQ. V trimming: 0 bases; J trimming: 7 bases; junction bases outside the gene matches: 11. The CDR3 spells CASSQDSAGGEFGYTF. The CDR3 DNA follows: TGTGCCAGCAGCCAAGATTCCGCAGGGGGAGAGTTTGGCTACACCTTC.

The chain employs TRBV6-5 and TRBJ1-2; 7 nucleotides agree with TRBD1. Germline loops: CDR1 MNHEY, CDR2 SVGAGI. This CDR3 is built from 13 residues. With 5 bases clipped from V and 8 bases from J, the junction kept 8 bases outside the gene matches. CDR3 protein: CASSSDRDGGYTF. In nucleotides, the CDR3 is TGTGCCAGCAGTAGCGACAGGGATGGGGGCTACACCTTC.

The chain couples TRBV19 to TRBJ2-3; 9 bases fit TRBD2. There are 15 residues in the CDR3. The V segment lost 3 bases and the J segment 3 bases; nucleotides outside the gene matches: 4. CDR1 is LNHDA, CDR2 SQIVND, per germline (reference sequence). The chain's CDR3 is CASSMDSGGTDTQYF. In DNA, the CDR3 is TGTGCCAGTAGTATGGATAGCGGGGGAACAGATACGCAGTATTTT. The full variable domain, rest sourced from reference TRBV19 and TRBJ2-3, is DGGITQSPKYLFRKEGQNVTLSCEQNLNHDAMYWYRQDPGQGLRLIYYSQIVNDFQKGDIAEGYSVSREKKESFPLTVTSAQKNPTAFYLCASSMDSGGTDTQYFGPGTRLTVL.